Reported below is one T cell receptor beta chain. HTBI primers from iRepertoire and Arm-PCR of CDR3 regions yielded the TCR beta libraries. Via MiXCR, TCRdb re-called the multiplex PCR reads, giving one row per CDR3 protein. The data show 400,000 to 500,000 distinct CDR3 sequences, over 14% seen once. Stated time point: newly diagnosed GD, antithyroid drugs for less than 3 months. TCR sequences were obtained from RNA taken from PBMCs. The sample comes from a study of regulatory T cells in long-lasting Graves disease. V shed 1 base, J shed 0 bases, and the junction held 8 bases outside the gene matches. This CDR3 has 18 residues. CDR1 and CDR2 (germline): LNHDA, SQIVND (reference sequence). These data were also reused for a study on T cells in Graves' hyperthyroidism and ophthalmopathy.

The sequence was obtained from a woman aged 40 to 49 with Graves disease. This rearrangement joins TRBV19 to TRBJ2-1; 8 bases match TRBD2. This specimen consisted of peripheral blood mononuclear cells (PBMCs), obtained at new diagnosis, from a patient treated with antithyroid drugs. CDR3: CASSIGLAGLSSYNEQFF. DNA of the CDR3: TGTGCCAGTAGTATAGGCCTAGCGGGCCTGAGCTCCTACAATGAGCAGTTCTTC.